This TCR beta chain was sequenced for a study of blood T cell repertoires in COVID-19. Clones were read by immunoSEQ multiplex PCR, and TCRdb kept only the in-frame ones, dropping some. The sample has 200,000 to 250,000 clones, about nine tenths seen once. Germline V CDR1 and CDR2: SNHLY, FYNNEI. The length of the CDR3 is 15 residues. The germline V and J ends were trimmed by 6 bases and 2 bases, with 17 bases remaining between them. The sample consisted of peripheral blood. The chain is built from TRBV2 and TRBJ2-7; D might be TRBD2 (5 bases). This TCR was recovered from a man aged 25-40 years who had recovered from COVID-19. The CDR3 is CASSIGVLVAYEQYF. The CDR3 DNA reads TGTGCCAGCAGCATCGGGGTCCTTGTCGCCTACGAGCAGTACTTC. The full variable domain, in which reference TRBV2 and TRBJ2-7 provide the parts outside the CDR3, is EPEVTQTPSHQVTQMGQEVILRCVPISNHLYFYWYRQILGQKVEFLVSFYNNEISEKSEIFDDQFSVERPDGSNFTLKIRSTKLEDSAMYFCASSIGVLVAYEQYFGPGTRLTVT.